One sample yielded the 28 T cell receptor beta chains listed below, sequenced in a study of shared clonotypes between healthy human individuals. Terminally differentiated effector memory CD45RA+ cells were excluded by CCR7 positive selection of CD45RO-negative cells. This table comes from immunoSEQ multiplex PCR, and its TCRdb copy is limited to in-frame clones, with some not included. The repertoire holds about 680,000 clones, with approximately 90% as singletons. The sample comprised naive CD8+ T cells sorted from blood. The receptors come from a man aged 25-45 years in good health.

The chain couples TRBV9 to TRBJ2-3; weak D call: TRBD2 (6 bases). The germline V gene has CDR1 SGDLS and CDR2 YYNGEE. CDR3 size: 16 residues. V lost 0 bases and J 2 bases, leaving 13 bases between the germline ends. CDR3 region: CASSVELEGNTDTQYF. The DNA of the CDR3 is TGTGCCAGCAGCGTAGAATTGGAGGGGAACACAGATACGCAGTATTTT.

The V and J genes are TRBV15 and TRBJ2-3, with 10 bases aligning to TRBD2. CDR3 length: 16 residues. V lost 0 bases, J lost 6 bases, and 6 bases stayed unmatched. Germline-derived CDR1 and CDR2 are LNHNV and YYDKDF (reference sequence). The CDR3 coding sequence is TGTGCCACCAGCAGAGAAAGCGGGAGGGTTTTGGATACGCAGTATTTT. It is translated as CATSRESGRVLDTQYF.

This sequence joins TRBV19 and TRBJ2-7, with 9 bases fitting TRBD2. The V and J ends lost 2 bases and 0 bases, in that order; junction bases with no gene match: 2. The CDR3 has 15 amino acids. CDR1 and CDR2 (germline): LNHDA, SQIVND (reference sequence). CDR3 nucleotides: TGTGCCAGTAGTATACTAGCGGGGACCTCCTACGAGCAGTACTTC. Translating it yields CASSILAGTSYEQYF. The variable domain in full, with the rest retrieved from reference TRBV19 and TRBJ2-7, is DGGITQSPKYLFRKEGQNVTLSCEQNLNHDAMYWYRQDPGQGLRLIYYSQIVNDFQKGDIAEGYSVSREKKESFPLTVTSAQKNPTAFYLCASSILAGTSYEQYFGPGTRLTVT.

The CDR3 sequence is CASSVPGGYEQFF. Here the CDR3 DNA reads TGCGCCAGCAGCGTCCCGGGAGGCTATGAGCAGTTCTTC. The chain joins TRBV4-1 to TRBJ2-1, with 7 nucleotides matching TRBD2. J lost 8 bases, V lost 5 bases, and 6 bases had no gene match. CDR3 length: 13 residues. CDR1 MGHRA and CDR2 YSYEKL come from the germline V gene.

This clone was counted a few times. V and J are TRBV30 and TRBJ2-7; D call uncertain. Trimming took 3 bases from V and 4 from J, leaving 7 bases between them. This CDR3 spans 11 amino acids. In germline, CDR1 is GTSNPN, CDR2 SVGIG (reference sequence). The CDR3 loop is CAWSKKYEQYF. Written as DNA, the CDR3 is TGTGCCTGGAGCAAAAAGTACGAGCAGTACTTC.

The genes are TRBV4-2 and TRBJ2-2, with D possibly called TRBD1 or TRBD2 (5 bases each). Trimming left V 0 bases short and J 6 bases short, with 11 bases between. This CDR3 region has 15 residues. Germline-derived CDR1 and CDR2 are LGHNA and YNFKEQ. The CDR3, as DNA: TGTGCCAGCAGCCAAGATCTCCGAGGGGCCGGGGAGCTGTTTTTT. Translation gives CASSQDLRGAGELFF.

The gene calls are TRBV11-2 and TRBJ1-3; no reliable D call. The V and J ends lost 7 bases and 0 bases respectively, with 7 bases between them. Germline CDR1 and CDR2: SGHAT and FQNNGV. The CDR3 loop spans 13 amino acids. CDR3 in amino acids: CASTVDSGNTIYF. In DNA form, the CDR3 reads TGTGCCAGCACCGTCGACTCTGGAAACACCATATATTTT.

CDR3 loop: CASSYGGQGQETQYF. The CDR3, as DNA: TGTGCCAGCAGCTACGGGGGACAGGGACAGGAGACCCAGTACTTC. The J gene is TRBJ2-5, the V gene TRBV5-6; TRBD1 agrees at 9 bases. The length of the CDR3 is 15 residues. Germline CDR1 is SGHDT and CDR2 is YYEEEE. V shed 3 bases, J shed 5 bases, and the junction held 8 bases outside the gene matches.

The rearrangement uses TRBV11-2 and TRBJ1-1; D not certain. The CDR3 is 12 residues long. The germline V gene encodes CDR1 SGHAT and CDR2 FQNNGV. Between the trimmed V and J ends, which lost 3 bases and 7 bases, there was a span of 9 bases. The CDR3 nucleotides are TGTGCCAGCAGCTTTGGCGCAGGTGAAGCTTTCTTT. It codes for CASSFGAGEAFF.

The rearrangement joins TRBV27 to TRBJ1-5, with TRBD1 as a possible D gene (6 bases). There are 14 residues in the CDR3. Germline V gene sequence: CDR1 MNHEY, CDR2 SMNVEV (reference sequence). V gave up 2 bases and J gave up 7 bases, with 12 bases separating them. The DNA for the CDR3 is TGTGCCAGCAGTTTAATGGGGGCCGGGCAGCCCCAGCATTTT. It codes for CASSLMGAGQPQHF.

The CDR3 DNA sequence: TGTGCCAGCAGCTTAGTCGACTACAATGAGCAGTTCTTC. Protein: CASSLVDYNEQFF. The chain joins TRBV7-9 to TRBJ2-1, with D unresolved. Trimming cost V 1 base and J 3 bases, with 4 bases left between them. Germline loops: CDR1 SEHNR, CDR2 FQNEAQ (reference sequence). The CDR3 spans 13 residues. Variable domain in full (rest from reference TRBV7-9 and TRBJ2-1): DTGVSQNPRHKITKRGQNVTFRCDPISEHNRLYWYRQTLGQGPEFLTYFQNEAQLEKSRLLSDRFSAERPKGSFSTLEIQRTEQGDSAMYLCASSLVDYNEQFFGPGTRLTVL.

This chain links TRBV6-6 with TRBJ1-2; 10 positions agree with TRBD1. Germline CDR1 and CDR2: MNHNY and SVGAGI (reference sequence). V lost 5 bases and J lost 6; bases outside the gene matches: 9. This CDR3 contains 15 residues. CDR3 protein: CASSTGGTGVNGYTF. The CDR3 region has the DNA TGTGCCAGCAGTACTGGGGGGACAGGGGTTAATGGCTACACCTTC.

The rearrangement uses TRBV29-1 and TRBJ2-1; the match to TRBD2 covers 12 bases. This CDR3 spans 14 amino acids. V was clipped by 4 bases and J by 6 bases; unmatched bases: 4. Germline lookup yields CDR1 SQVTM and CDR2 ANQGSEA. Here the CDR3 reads CSVGLAGVSNEQFF. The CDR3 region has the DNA TGCAGCGTTGGACTAGCGGGAGTCTCCAATGAGCAGTTCTTC.

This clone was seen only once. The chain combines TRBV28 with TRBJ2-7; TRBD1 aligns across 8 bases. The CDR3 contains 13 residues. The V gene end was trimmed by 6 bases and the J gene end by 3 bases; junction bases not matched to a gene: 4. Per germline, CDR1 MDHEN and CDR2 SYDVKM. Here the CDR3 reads CASSPDRDYEQYF. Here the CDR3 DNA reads TGTGCCAGCAGCCCGGACAGGGACTACGAGCAGTACTTC.

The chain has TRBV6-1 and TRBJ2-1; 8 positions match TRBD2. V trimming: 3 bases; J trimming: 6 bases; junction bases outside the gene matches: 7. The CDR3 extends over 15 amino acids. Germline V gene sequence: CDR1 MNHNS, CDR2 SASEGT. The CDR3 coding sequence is TGTGCCAGCAGTGAGGGAGTAGCGGGACTCAATGAGCAGTTCTTC. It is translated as CASSEGVAGLNEQFF.

CDR3 loop: CASSYTGDRAYEQYF. CDR3 DNA sequence: TGTGCCAGCAGTTATACGGGGGACAGGGCATACGAGCAGTACTTC. The V call is TRBV27, the J call TRBJ2-7; 9 bases map to TRBD1. V shed 4 bases, J shed 4 bases, and the junction held 8 bases outside the gene matches. This CDR3 is built from 15 residues. Germline V lookup: CDR1 MNHEY, CDR2 SMNVEV (reference sequence).

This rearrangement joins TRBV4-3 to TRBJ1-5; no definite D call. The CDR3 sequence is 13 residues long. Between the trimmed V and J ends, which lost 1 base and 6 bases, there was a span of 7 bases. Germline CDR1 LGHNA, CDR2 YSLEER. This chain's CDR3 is CASSQVEGQPQHF. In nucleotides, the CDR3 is TGCGCCAGCAGCCAAGTCGAGGGTCAGCCCCAGCATTTT.

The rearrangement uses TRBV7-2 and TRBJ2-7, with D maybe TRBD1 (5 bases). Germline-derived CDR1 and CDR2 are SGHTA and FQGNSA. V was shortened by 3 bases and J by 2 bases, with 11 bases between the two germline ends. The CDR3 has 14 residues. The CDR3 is CASSFAVRAYEQYF. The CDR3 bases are TGTGCCAGCAGCTTTGCGGTCAGGGCCTACGAGCAGTACTTC. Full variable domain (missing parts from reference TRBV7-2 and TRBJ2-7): GAGVSQSPSNKVTEKGKDVELRCDPISGHTALYWYRQSLGQGLEFLIYFQGNSAPDKSGLPSDRFSAERTGGSVSTLTIQRTQQEDSAVYLCASSFAVRAYEQYFGPGTRLTVT.

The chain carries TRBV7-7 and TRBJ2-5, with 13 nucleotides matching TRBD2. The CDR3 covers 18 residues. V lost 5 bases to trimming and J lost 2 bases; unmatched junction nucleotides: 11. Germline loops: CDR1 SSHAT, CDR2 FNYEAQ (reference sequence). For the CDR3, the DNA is TGTGCCAGCAGCCAAAACGATCCGGGACTAGCGGGACAAGAGACCCAGTACTTC. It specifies CASSQNDPGLAGQETQYF.

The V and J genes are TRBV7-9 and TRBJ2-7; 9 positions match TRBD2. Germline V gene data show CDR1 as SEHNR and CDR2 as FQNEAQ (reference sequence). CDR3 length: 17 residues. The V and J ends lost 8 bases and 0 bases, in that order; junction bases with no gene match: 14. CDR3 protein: CASGEGLAGPRSYEQYF. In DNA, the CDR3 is TGTGCCAGCGGAGAGGGGCTAGCGGGACCTCGCTCCTACGAGCAGTACTTC.

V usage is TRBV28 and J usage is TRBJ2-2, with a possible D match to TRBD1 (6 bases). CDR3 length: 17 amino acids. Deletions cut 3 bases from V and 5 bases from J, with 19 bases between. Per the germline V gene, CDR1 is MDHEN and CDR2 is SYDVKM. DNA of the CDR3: TGTGCCAGCAGTTTGATCGTGGTTCAGGGGCTTACCGGGGAGCTGTTTTTT. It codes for CASSLIVVQGLTGELFF.

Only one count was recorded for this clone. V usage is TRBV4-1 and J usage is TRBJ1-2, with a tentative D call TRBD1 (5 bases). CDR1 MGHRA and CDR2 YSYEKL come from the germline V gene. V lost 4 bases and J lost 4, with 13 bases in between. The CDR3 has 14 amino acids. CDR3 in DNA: TGCGCCAGCAGCCCCGGGACCGCTGGCTATGGCTACACCTTC. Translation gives CASSPGTAGYGYTF.

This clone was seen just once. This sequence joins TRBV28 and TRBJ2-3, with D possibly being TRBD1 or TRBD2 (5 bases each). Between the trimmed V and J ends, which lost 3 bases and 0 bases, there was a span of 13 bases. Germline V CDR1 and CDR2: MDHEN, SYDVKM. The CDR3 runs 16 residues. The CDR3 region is CASSFLQGRSTDTQYF. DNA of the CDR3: TGTGCCAGCAGTTTCCTCCAGGGACGGAGCACAGATACGCAGTATTTT.

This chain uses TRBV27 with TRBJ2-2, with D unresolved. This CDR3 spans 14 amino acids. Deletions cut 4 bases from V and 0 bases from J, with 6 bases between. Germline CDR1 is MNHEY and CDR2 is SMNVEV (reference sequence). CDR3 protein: CASSWGSNTGELFF. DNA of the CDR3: TGTGCCAGCAGTTGGGGATCGAACACCGGGGAGCTGTTTTTT.

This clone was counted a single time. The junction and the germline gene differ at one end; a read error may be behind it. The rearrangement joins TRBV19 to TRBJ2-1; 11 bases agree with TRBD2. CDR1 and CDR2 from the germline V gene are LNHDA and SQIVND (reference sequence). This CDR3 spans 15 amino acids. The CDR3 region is CASKILAGGYDEQFF. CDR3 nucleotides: TGTGCCAGTAAAATTCTAGCGGGAGGCTACGATGAGCAGTTCTTC.

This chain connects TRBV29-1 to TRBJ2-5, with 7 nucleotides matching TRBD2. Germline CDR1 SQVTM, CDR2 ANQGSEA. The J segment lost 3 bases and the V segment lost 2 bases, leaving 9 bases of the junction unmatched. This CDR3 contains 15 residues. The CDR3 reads CSVEWGPGTKETQYF. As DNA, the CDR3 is TGCAGCGTTGAATGGGGCCCGGGGACTAAAGAGACCCAGTACTTC.

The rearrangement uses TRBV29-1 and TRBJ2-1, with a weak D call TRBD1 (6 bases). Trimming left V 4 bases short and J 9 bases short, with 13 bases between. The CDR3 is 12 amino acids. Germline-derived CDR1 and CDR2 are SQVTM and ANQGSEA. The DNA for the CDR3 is TGCAGCGTTGGGGGGCAGGGCGTTGAGCAGTTCTTC. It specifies CSVGGQGVEQFF.

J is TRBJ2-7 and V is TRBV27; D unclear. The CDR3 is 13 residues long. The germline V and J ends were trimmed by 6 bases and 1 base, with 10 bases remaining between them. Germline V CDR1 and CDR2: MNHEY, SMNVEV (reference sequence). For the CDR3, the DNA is TGTGCCAGCAGCGGTGGGGTATCCTACGAGCAGTACTTC. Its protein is CASSGGVSYEQYF.